This T cell receptor (beta chain) was sequenced for a study of neurological immune-mediated disorders. Germline V gives CDR1 DFQATT, CDR2 SNEGSKA (reference sequence). This CDR3 is 12 amino acids long. The V end lost 4 bases, the J end lost 1 base, and 8 bases lay between the germline ends. One entry per CDR3 protein, called by TCRdb with MiXCR from the 5' RACE reads. The table shows approximately 49,000 distinct CDR3 sequences, with more than 8% occurring only once. Findings and caveats of the study: No expanded-clone CDR3 amino acid sequence recurred across subjects, suggesting private TCR-beta repertoires.

Time point defined: longitudinal time-point 1 (baseline). This clonotype has a count of ten or more. Its target is unknown. The sequence was collected from a woman aged 40 to 55 in good health. The sample was PBMCs. The chain links TRBV20-1 to TRBJ2-7; D uncertain. This CDR3 reads CSAISGSYEQYF. The CDR3, as DNA: TGCAGTGCTATCTCGGGTTCCTACGAGCAGTACTTC.